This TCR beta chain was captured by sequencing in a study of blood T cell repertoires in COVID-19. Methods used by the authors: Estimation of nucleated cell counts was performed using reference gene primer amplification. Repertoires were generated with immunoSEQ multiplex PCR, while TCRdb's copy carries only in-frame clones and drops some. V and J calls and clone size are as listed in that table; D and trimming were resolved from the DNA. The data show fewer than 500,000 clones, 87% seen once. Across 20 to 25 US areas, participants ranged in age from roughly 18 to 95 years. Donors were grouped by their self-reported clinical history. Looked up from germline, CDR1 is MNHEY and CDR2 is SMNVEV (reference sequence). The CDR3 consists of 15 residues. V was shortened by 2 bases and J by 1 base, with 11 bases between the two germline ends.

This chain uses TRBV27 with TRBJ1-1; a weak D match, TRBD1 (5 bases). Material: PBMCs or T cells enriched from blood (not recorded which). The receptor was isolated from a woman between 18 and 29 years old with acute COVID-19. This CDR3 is CASSLIQAPNTEAFF. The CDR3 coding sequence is TGTGCCAGCAGTTTAATACAGGCTCCGAACACTGAAGCTTTCTTT.